This T cell receptor beta chain came from a study of T cells in Graves' hyperthyroidism and ophthalmopathy. This clonotype was counted a few times. RNA transcripts served as the template for amplifying TCR beta CDR3 regions. Primed by the HTBI set, a first-round RT-PCR was run on the TCR CDR3. In TCRdb, the multiplex PCR reads were re-called with MiXCR into one record per CDR3 protein. This table holds 340,000 or so distinct CDR3 sequences, roughly 21% found once. The length of the CDR3 is 12 residues. Germline CDR1 and CDR2: MNHNS and SASEGT. V gave up 5 bases and J gave up 8 bases, with 11 bases separating them. Graves' hyperthyroidism showing no ophthalmopathy progression within 18 months was considered stable. Patients aged 18 to 65 with hyperthyroidism were newly diagnosed, with duration under 2 months.

This TCR was recovered from a woman aged 45-65 years with Graves' hyperthyroidism. What was sequenced was blood. The chain carries TRBV6-1 and TRBJ2-3; D remains unclear. CDR3 nucleotide sequence: TGTGCCAGCAGTCCCTCCATTGGTACGCAGTATTTT. It yields the protein CASSPSIGTQYF.